This T cell receptor beta chain was found in a study of beta chain features in type 1 diabetes. Blood was drawn once from each donor into heparinised tubes. The draws averaged about 0.11 L. Based on CD45RO/CCR7/CD25/CD127/CD95/CD27, CD4+ regulatory, stem cell-like memory, naive and central memory cells were sorted. General study points: Possibly, sequencing cDNA over-represented cells that had high TCR expression levels. Within the patient group, naive, central memory and Treg TCRB repertoires appeared more similar to each other than within healthy donors.

This clone has more than one count but fewer than ten. Its antigen is unknown. The CDR3 length is 14 residues. The V gene's germline CDR1 is SNHLY and CDR2 FYNNEI. Trimming removed 10 bases at V and 3 bases at J, with 17 bases between. Sequencing targeted expressed TCRB transcripts, as all isolated RNA had been reverse transcribed. Generated by immunoSEQ multiplex PCR, the TCRdb table keeps only in-frame clones and is missing some. Of 330,000 or so clones listed, 20% are singletons. The sequenced material came from naive CD4+ T cells from blood. This TCR came from a woman under 30 in good health. V and J are TRBV2 and TRBJ2-3; perhaps TRBD2 as D (5 bases). CDR3 DNA: TGTGCCACCTTACAACGGAGCGGAACAGATACGCAGTATTTT. The encoded protein is CATLQRSGTDTQYF.